This T cell receptor beta chain derives from a study of blood T cells in healthy people across ages. Findings of the study overall: Any conclusive comparison of naive versus antigen-experienced cells was prevented by using unsorted PBMCs. Naive T cell percentage strongly correlated with TCR beta diversity. CMV status of donors was not determined, possibly confounding expanded clonotype changes.

This clonotype was observed a few times. The antigen is unknown. This CDR3 region has 15 residues. CDR1 and CDR2 from the germline V gene are MGHRA and YSYEKL. Trimming took off 2 bases at V and 0 bases at J, with 8 bases between the two ends. With a J-beta primer mix and a sample-barcoded 5' primer, a second PCR ran about 7 to 12 cycles. TCRdb re-derived calls from the 5' RACE reads in MiXCR, one entry per CDR3 protein. The profile shows hundreds of thousands of distinct CDR3 sequences, 56% of them singletons. Collection of roughly 9.6 milliliters of peripheral blood was performed for each donor. Material: blood. The sequence was collected from a man in his forties or fifties in good health. V and J are TRBV4-1 and TRBJ2-4; tentatively, D is TRBD1 (5 bases). CDR3 amino acids: CASSQLTVAKNIQYF. As DNA, the CDR3 is TGCGCCAGCAGCCAACTGACAGTAGCCAAAAACATTCAGTACTTC.